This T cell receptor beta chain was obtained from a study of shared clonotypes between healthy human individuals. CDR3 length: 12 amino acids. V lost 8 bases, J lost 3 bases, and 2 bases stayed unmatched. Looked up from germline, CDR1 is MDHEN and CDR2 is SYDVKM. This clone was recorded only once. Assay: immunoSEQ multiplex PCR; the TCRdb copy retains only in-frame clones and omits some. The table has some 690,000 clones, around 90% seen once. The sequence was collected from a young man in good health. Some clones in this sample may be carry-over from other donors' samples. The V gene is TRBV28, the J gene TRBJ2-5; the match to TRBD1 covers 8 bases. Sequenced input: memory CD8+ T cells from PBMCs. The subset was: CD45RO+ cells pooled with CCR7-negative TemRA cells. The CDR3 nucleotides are TGTGCCAGCGAGGACAGGGAAGAGACCCAGTACTTC. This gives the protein CASEDREETQYF.